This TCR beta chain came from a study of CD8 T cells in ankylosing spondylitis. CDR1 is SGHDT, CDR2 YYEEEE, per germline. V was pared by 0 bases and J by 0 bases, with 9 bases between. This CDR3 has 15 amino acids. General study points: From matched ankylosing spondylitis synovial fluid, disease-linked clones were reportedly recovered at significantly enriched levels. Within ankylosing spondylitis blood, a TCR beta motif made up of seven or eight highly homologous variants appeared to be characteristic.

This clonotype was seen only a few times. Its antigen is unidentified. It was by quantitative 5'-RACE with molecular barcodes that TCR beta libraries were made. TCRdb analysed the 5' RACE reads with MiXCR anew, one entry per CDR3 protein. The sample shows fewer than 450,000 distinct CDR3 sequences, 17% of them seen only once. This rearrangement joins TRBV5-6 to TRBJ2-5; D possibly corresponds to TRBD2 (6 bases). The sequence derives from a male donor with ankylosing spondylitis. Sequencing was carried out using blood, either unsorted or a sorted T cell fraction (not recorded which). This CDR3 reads CASSLGRTNQETQYF. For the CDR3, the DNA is TGTGCCAGCAGCTTGGGTAGGACTAACCAAGAGACCCAGTACTTC.